What follows are 23 T cell receptor beta chains derived from one specimen sequenced in a study of blood T cell repertoires in COVID-19. Repertoires were generated with immunoSEQ multiplex PCR, while TCRdb's copy carries only in-frame clones and drops some. The data show under 250,000 clones, 80% seen once. Sample: peripheral blood. Receptors were obtained from a woman in her 70s with acute or convalescent COVID-19.

The chain uses TRBV29-1 and TRBJ2-7, with D maybe TRBD2 (5 bases). The CDR3 is made up of 14 amino acids. Germline assignment: CDR1 SQVTM and CDR2 ANQGSEA. V lost 4 bases and J 6 bases, leaving 19 bases between the germline ends. As DNA, the CDR3 is TGCAGCGTTGGCCTGAGGGCACATCGGGCCGAGCAGTACGTC. This gives the protein CSVGLRAHRAEQYV.

The CDR3 here is CASSSDTHSGNTIYF. CDR3 DNA sequence: TGTGCCAGCTCCTCGGACACGCACTCTGGAAACACCATATATTTT. The genes are TRBV18 and TRBJ1-3, with D maybe TRBD1 (5 bases). Trimming took 6 bases from V and 0 from J, leaving 12 bases between them. The germline gives CDR1 KGHSH, CDR2 LQKENI. The CDR3 is made up of 15 amino acids.

The table lists this clone with a count of one. The chain joins TRBV24-1 to TRBJ2-1; D is perhaps TRBD2 (6 bases). CDR1 and CDR2 from the germline V gene are KGHDR and SFDVKD. The CDR3 loop spans 16 amino acids. Trimming pared 9 bases from V and 5 bases from J, leaving 22 bases between. In DNA, the CDR3 is TGTGCCACCGCTCCGGGAGACAACTACTTTAACAATGAGCAGTTCTTC. It translates to CATAPGDNYFNNEQFF.

V is TRBV5-8 and J is TRBJ2-5; 7 bases match TRBD1. CDR1 SGHTS and CDR2 YDEGEE come from the germline V gene. The CDR3 is 14 residues long. V was clipped by 0 bases and J by 1 base; unmatched bases: 0. For the CDR3, the DNA is TGTGCCAGCAGCTTGGGACAGGGCCAAGAGACCCAGTACTTC. This codes for CASSLGQGQETQYF.

The J gene is TRBJ2-5, the V gene TRBV15; 10 nucleotides agree with TRBD2. The CDR3 spans 14 residues. In germline, CDR1 is LNHNV, CDR2 YYDKDF (reference sequence). The V segment lost 5 bases and the J segment 7 bases; nucleotides outside the gene matches: 7. This CDR3 is CATSPSGGPPTQYF. CDR3 DNA: TGTGCCACCAGCCCTAGCGGGGGTCCCCCGACCCAGTACTTC.

The CDR3 DNA follows: TGTGCTAGTGGTGATAGGGACAGGGGTCAGACCCAGTACTTC. It codes for CASGDRDRGQTQYF. This chain uses TRBV12-5 with TRBJ2-5, with 10 positions matching TRBD1. The CDR3 is made up of 14 amino acids. Germline lookup yields CDR1 LGHNT and CDR2 FRNRAP. Trimming at V came to 5 bases and at J to 6 bases, leaving 6 bases not matched to a gene.

V is TRBV12-3 or TRBV12-4 and J is TRBJ1-2; the D gene is possibly TRBD1 (6 bases). Trimming removed 3 bases from V and 4 bases from J, with 9 bases in between. This CDR3 is built from 13 residues. CDR3 loop: CASSFRGFYGYTF. CDR3 bases: TGTGCCAGCAGTTTTAGGGGGTTCTATGGCTACACCTTC.

This clone was seen ten or more times. This chain links TRBV6-2 or TRBV6-3 with TRBJ2-1; 7 nucleotides line up with TRBD2. Trimming took 4 bases from V and 3 from J; bases not matched to a gene: 15. CDR1 is MNHEY, CDR2 SVGEGT, per germline. The CDR3 length is 18 residues. CDR3 sequence: CASSSEPRDYGVYNEQFF. Here the CDR3 DNA reads TGTGCCAGCAGTTCCGAACCCCGGGACTATGGGGTCTACAATGAGCAGTTCTTC.

This clone was seen once. V gene TRBV9 combines with J gene TRBJ1-2; no reliable D call. The germline CDR1 and CDR2 sequences are SGDLS and YYNGEE. This CDR3 spans 13 amino acids. V was clipped by 3 bases and J by 4 bases, with 10 bases between them. The CDR3 here is CASSAEASYGYTF. Written as DNA, the CDR3 is TGTGCCAGCAGCGCCGAGGCGAGCTATGGCTACACCTTC.

This clone was picked up one time. This chain joins TRBV27 and TRBJ1-6; TRBD1 matches 9 bases. CDR3 length equals 15 residues. Germline values: CDR1 MNHEY, CDR2 SMNVEV (reference sequence). V lost 5 bases to trimming and J lost 6 bases; unmatched junction nucleotides: 5. CDR3 sequence reads: CASSRETGGNSPLHF. DNA of the CDR3: TGTGCCAGCAGTAGGGAGACAGGGGGTAATTCACCCCTCCACTTT.

This clone was counted a single time. This rearrangement joins TRBV27 to TRBJ2-1, with TRBD2 identical over 7 bases. J lost 2 bases, V lost 3 bases, and 4 bases had no gene match. The germline V gene encodes CDR1 MNHEY and CDR2 SMNVEV (reference sequence). The CDR3 is made up of 15 amino acids. In DNA form, the CDR3 reads TGTGCCAGCAGTTTTATGGGGGGGACCTACAATGAGCAGTTCTTC. The encoded protein is CASSFMGGTYNEQFF.

The chain joins TRBV6-5 to TRBJ2-1, with 8 bases aligning to TRBD2. V was clipped by 4 bases and J by 9 bases; unmatched bases: 11. The germline V gene has CDR1 MNHEY and CDR2 SVGAGI. This CDR3 region has 15 residues. In nucleotides, the CDR3 is TGTGCCAGCAGTTCGTGGACTAGCTTTCCCGGTGAGCAGTTCTTC. Protein: CASSSWTSFPGEQFF.

This clone was seen once. Mismatch with germline at one junction end may stem from a read error. DNA of the CDR3: TGTGCCAGCAGACAAGGTGCCGGGACAGGCACCGGGGAGCTGTTTTTT. It codes for CASRQGAGTGTGELFF. This rearrangement joins TRBV3-1 (or the pseudogene TRBV3-2) to TRBJ2-2, with TRBD1 identical over 8 bases. This CDR3 has 16 residues. Germline lookup yields CDR1 LGHDT and CDR2 YNNKEL (reference sequence).

The V gene is TRBV30, the J gene TRBJ1-4, with a possible D match to TRBD1 (6 bases). The CDR3 is 13 residues long. Germline V gene lookup returns CDR1 GTSNPN and CDR2 SVGIG (reference sequence). V was clipped by 7 bases and J by 4 bases, with 13 bases between them. In nucleotides, the CDR3 is TGTGCCTTAACCGGACAGCTTAATGAAAAACTGTTTTTT. Translating gives CALTGQLNEKLFF.

The genes are TRBV30 and TRBJ1-1; D unresolved. Between the trimmed V and J ends, which lost 0 bases and 3 bases, there was a span of 8 bases. The CDR3 consists of 13 residues. Looked up from germline, CDR1 is GTSNPN and CDR2 is SVGIG (reference sequence). The CDR3: CAWSVGRDTEAFF. The CDR3 coding sequence is TGTGCCTGGAGTGTAGGGAGGGACACTGAAGCTTTCTTT.

CDR3 in amino acids: CASSQKLNTEAFF. In nucleotides, the CDR3 is TGTGCCAGCAGCCAAAAGCTGAACACTGAAGCTTTCTTT. V and J are TRBV12-3 or TRBV12-4 and TRBJ1-1; D ambiguous. Trimming stripped 6 bases from V and 0 bases from J, with 8 bases between. The CDR3 loop spans 13 amino acids.

A word on this clone: Other DNA variants within this sample encode the same CDR3. The rearrangement joins TRBV2 to TRBJ2-2; 10 bases fit TRBD2. In germline, CDR1 is SNHLY, CDR2 FYNNEI. V trimming: 3 bases; J trimming: 7 bases; junction bases outside the gene matches: 5. CDR3 length: 15 residues. The CDR3 DNA sequence: TGTGCCAGCAGTGAGGCTAGCGGGAGAAGCGGGGAGCTGTTTTTT. It codes for CASSEASGRSGELFF.

J is TRBJ1-5 and V is TRBV10-3; TRBD1 might be the D (6 bases). V lost 6 bases and J lost 2, with 14 bases in between. In germline, CDR1 is ENHRY, CDR2 SYGVKD. CDR3 length: 15 amino acids. The DNA for the CDR3 is TGTGCCATCAGAAGCGACAGGTCGGGCAATCAGCCCCAGCATTTT. This gives the protein CAIRSDRSGNQPQHF.

This chain joins TRBV6-2 or TRBV6-3 and TRBJ2-7; D is uncertain. V was cut by 6 bases and J by 0 bases, with 6 bases left in between. The CDR3 runs to 12 residues. Germline-derived CDR1 and CDR2 are MNHEY and SVGEGT. The CDR3 sequence is CASSPGSYEQYF. CDR3 nucleotide sequence: TGTGCCAGCAGCCCCGGCTCCTACGAGCAGTACTTC.

This clone was picked up one time. Other DNA sequences in this specimen translate into the identical CDR3. The chain employs TRBV5-1 and TRBJ2-5; D remains unclear. This CDR3 contains 14 residues. Germline V gene data show CDR1 as SGHRS and CDR2 as YFSETQ. The ends were cut back, 2 bases at V and 0 bases at J, with 8 bases in the middle. As DNA, the CDR3 is TGCGCCAGCAGCTTTAGTACAGACCAAGAGACCCAGTACTTC. Amino acids: CASSFSTDQETQYF. Drawing the rest from reference TRBV5-1 and TRBJ2-5, the complete variable domain is KAGVTQTPRYLIKTRGQQVTLSCSPISGHRSVSWYQQTPGQGLQFLFEYFSETQRNKGNFPGRFSGRQFSNSRSEMNVSTLELGDSALYLCASSFSTDQETQYFGPGTRLLVL.

CDR3 sequence reads: CASSSNAGAISYEQYV. CDR3 nucleotide sequence: TGTGCCAGCAGCTCAAACGCAGGGGCCATCTCCTACGAGCAGTACGTC. The V call is TRBV5-4, the J call TRBJ2-7; D may be TRBD1 (6 bases). CDR1 and CDR2 (germline): SGHNT, YYREEE (reference sequence). CDR3 length: 16 amino acids. The V and J ends lost 3 bases and 0 bases respectively, with 16 bases between them.

This rearrangement joins TRBV3-1 (or the pseudogene TRBV3-2) to TRBJ2-3, with 10 bases that match TRBD2. CDR3 size: 13 residues. V trimming: 8 bases; J trimming: 5 bases; junction bases outside the gene matches: 4. Germline CDR1 LGHDT, CDR2 YNNKEL (reference sequence). The CDR3 sequence is CASLKRGGDTQYF. The CDR3 region has the DNA TGTGCCAGCCTTAAGCGGGGGGGAGATACGCAGTATTTT.

This sequence joins TRBV7-3 and TRBJ2-3, with 9 positions matching TRBD2. The V gene end was trimmed by 1 base and the J gene end by 5 bases; junction bases not matched to a gene: 7. This CDR3 has 16 amino acids. In germline, CDR1 is SGHTA, CDR2 FQGTGA. The CDR3 sequence is CASSLMPSGVGDTQYF. Written as DNA, the CDR3 is TGTGCCAGCAGCTTAATGCCTAGCGGGGTAGGAGATACGCAGTATTTT.